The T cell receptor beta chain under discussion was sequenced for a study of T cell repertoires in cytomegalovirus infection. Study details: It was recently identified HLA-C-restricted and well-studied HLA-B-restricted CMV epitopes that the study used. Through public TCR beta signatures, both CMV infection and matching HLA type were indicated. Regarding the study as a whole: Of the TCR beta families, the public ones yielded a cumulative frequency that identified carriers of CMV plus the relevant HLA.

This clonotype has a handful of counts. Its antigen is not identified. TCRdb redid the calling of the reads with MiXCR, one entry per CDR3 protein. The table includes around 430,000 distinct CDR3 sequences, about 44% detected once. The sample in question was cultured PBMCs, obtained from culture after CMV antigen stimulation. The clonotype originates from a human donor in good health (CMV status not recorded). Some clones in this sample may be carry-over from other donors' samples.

The CDR3 DNA is TGTGCCAGCAGCGGGGGGGCCACAGATACGCAGTATTTT. Its protein product is CASSGGATDTQYF. The chain combines TRBV6-1 with TRBJ2-3; 8 nucleotides align to TRBD2. With 6 bases clipped from V and 2 bases from J, the junction kept 1 base outside the gene matches. This CDR3 is 13 amino acids long. CDR1 and CDR2 from the germline V gene are MNHNS and SASEGT.